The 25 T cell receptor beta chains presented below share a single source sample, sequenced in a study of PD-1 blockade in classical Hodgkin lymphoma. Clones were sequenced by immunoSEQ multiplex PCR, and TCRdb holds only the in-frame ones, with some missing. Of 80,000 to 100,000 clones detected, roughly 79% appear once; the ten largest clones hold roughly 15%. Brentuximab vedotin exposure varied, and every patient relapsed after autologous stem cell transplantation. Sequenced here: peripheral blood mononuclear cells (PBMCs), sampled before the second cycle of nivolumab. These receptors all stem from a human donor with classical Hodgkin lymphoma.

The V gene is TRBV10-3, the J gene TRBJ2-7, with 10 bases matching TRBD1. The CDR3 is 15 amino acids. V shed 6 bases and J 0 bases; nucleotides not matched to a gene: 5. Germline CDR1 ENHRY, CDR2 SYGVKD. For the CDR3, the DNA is TGTGCCATCAGAGGAGGGACAGGGGACTCCTACGAGCAGTACTTC. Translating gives CAIRGGTGDSYEQYF.

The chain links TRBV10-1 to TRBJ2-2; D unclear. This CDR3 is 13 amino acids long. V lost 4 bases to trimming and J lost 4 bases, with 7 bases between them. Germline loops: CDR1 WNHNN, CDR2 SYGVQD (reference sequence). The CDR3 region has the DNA TGCGCCAGCAGTGGGTACAGCACCGGGGAGCTGTTTTTT. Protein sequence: CASSGYSTGELFF.

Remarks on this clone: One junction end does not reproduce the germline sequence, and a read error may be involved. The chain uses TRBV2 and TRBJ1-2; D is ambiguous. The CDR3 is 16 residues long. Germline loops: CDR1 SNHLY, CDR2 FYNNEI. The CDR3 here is CASREVGIVGGYGYTF. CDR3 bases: TGTGCCAGCAGGGAAGTTGGGATAGTGGGCGGCTATGGCTACACCTTC.

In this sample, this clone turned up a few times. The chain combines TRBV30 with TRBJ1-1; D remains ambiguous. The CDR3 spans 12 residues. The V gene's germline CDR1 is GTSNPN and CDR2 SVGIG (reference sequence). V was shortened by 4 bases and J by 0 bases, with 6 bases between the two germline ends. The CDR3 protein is CAWNHVNTEAFF. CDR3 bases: TGTGCCTGGAACCATGTGAACACTGAAGCTTTCTTT.

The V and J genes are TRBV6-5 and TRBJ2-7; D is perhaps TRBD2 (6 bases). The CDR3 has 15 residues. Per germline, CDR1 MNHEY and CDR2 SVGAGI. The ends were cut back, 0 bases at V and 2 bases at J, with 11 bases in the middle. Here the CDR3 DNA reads TGTGCCAGCAGTTACTCGAGGGGCGGGACCTACGAGCAGTACTTC. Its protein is CASSYSRGGTYEQYF.

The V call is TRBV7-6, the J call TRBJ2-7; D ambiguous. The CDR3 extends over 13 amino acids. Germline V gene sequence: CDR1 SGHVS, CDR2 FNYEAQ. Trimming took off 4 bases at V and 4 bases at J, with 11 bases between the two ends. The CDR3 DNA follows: TGTGCCAGCAGCTCGAATGAAGCTTACGAGCAGTACTTC. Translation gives CASSSNEAYEQYF. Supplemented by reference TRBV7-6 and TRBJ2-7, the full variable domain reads GAGVSQSPRYKVTKRGQDVALRCDPISGHVSLYWYRQALGQGPEFLTYFNYEAQQDKSGLPNDRFSAERPEGSISTLTIQRTEQRDSAMYRCASSSNEAYEQYFGPGTRLTVT.

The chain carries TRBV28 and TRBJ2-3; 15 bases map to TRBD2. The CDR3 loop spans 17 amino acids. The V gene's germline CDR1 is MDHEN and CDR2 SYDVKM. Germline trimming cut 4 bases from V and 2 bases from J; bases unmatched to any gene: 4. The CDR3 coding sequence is TGTGCCAGCAGTTCCGGGACTAGCGGGAGGTACACAGATACGCAGTATTTT. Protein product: CASSSGTSGRYTDTQYF.

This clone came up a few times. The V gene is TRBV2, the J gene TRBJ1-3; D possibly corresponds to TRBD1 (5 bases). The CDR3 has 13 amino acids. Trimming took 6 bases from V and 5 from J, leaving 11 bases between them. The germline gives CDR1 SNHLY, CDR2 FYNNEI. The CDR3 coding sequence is TGTGCCAGCAGGGACGGGACTAGAAACACCATATATTTT. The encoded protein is CASRDGTRNTIYF.

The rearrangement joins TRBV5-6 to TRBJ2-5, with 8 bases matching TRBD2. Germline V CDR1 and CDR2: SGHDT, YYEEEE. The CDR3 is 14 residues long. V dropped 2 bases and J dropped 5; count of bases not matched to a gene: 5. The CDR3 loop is CASSLAGVSETQYF. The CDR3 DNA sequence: TGTGCCAGCAGCTTAGCGGGAGTTTCTGAGACCCAGTACTTC.

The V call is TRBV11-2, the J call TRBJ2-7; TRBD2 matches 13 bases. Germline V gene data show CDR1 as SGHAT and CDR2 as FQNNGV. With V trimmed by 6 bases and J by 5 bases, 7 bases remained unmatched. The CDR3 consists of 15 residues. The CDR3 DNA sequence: TGTGCCAGCAGATCCGGACTAGCGGGAGTGAACGAGCAGTACTTC. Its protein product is CASRSGLAGVNEQYF.

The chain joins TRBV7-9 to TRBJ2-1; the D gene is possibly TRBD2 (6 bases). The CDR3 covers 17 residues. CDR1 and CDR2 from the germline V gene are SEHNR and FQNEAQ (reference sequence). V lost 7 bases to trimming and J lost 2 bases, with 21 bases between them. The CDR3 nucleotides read TGTGCCAGCATCCAAACCTCTAGCGCTATCGCCTACAATGAGCAGTTCTTC. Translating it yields CASIQTSSAIAYNEQFF.

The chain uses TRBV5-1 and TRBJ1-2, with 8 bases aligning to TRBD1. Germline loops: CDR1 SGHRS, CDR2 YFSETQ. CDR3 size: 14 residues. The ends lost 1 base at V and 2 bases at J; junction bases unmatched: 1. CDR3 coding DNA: TGCGCCAGCAGCTTGCAGGGGGCGAACTATGGCTACACCTTC. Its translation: CASSLQGANYGYTF.

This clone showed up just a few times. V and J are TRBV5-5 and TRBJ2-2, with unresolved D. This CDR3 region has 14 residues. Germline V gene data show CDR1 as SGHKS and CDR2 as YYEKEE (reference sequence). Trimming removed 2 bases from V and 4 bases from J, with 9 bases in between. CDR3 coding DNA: TGTGCCAGCAGCTTTGCATACAGCACCGGGGAGCTGTTTTTT. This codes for CASSFAYSTGELFF.

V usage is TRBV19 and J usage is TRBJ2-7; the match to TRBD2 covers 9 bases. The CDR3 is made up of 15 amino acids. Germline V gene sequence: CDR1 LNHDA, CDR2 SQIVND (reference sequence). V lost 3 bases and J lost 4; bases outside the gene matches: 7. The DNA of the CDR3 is TGTGCCAGTAGTATCGGGGGACTAGCCCTATACGAGCAGTACTTC. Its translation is CASSIGGLALYEQYF.

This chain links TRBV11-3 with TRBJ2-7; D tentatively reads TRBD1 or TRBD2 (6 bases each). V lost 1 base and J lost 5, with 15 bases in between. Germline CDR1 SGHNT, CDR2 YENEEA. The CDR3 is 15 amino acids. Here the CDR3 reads CASSLAPGALNEQYF. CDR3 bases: TGTGCCAGCAGCTTAGCGCCGGGGGCGTTAAACGAGCAGTACTTC.

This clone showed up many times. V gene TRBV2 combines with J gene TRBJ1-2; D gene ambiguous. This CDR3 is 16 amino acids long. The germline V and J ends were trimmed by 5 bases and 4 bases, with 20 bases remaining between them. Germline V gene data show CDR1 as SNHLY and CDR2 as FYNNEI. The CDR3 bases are TGTGCCAGCAGTATTAAGACTAACTCTTACGCCTATGGCTACACCTTC. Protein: CASSIKTNSYAYGYTF.

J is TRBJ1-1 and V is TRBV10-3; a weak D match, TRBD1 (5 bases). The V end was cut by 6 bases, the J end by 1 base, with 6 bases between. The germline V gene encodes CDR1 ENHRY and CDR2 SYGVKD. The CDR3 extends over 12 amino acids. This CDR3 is CAISQGNTEAFF. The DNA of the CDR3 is TGTGCCATCAGCCAGGGGAACACTGAAGCTTTCTTT.

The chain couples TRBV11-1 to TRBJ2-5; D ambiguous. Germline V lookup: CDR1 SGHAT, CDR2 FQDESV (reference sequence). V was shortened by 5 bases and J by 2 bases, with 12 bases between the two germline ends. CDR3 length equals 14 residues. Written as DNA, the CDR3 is TGTGCCAGCAGCCCCGACGCAGTTCAAGAGACCCAGTACTTC. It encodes CASSPDAVQETQYF.

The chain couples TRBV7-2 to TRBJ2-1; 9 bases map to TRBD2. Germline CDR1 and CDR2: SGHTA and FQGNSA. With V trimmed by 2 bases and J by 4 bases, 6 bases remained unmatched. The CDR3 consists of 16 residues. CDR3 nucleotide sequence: TGTGCCAGCAGCTTAAGCCCGGGACTAGCTTACAATGAGCAGTTCTTC. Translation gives CASSLSPGLAYNEQFF.

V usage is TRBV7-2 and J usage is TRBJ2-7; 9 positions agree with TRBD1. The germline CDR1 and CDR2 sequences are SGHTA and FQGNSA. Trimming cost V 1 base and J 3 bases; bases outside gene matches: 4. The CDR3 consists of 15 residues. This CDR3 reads CASSLVGQGFYEQYF. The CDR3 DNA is TGTGCCAGCAGCTTAGTGGGACAGGGATTCTACGAGCAGTACTTC. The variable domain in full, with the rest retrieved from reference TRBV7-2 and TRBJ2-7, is GAGVSQSPSNKVTEKGKDVELRCDPISGHTALYWYRQSLGQGLEFLIYFQGNSAPDKSGLPSDRFSAERTGGSVSTLTIQRTQQEDSAVYLCASSLVGQGFYEQYFGPGTRLTVT.

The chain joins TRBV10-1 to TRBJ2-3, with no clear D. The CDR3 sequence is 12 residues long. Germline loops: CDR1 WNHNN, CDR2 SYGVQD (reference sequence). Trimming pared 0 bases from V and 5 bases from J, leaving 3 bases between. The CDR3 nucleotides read TGCGCCAGCAGTGAGTCCGGAGATACGCAGTATTTT. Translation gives CASSESGDTQYF.

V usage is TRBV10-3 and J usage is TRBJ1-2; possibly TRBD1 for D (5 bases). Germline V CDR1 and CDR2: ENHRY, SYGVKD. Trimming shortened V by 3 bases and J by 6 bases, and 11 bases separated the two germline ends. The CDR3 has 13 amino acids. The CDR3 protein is CAISEIGEDGYTF. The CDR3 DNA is TGTGCCATCAGTGAAATAGGGGAGGATGGCTACACCTTC.

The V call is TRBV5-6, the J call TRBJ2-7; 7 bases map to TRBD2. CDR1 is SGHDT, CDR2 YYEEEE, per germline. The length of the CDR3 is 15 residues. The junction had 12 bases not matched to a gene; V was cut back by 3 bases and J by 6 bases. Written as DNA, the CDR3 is TGTGCCAGCAGCTCGGTAGGACTAGTCTCCATCGAGCAGTACTTC. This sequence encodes CASSSVGLVSIEQYF.

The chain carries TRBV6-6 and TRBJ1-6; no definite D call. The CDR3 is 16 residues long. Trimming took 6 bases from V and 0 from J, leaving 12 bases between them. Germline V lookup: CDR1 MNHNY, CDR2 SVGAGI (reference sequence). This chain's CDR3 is CASSPTQSSYNSPLHF. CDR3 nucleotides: TGTGCCAGCAGCCCAACCCAGAGCTCCTATAATTCACCCCTCCACTTT.

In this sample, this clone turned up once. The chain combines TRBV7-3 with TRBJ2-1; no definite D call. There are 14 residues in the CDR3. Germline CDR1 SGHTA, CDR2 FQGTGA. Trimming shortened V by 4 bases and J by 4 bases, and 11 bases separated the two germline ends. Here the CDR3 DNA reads TGTGCCAGCAGCTACTCAGGCCTTTACAATGAGCAGTTCTTC. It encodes CASSYSGLYNEQFF.